These 30 T cell receptor beta chains were all obtained from the same sample, sequenced in a study of Graves' ophthalmopathy and Graves' hyperthyroidism. Amplified TCR beta CDR3 regions were obtained using RNA transcripts as template. Second-round multiplex PCR came after first-round RT-PCR with HTBI primers. TCRdb processed the multiplex PCR reads anew with MiXCR; each CDR3 protein has one entry. This sample has 660,000 or so distinct CDR3 sequences, with about two fifths found just once. Sequences were obtained from peripheral blood. The receptors were sampled from an adult man with Graves' ophthalmopathy.

This clonotype was seen a handful of times. The V and J genes are TRBV12-3 or TRBV12-4 and TRBJ2-7; weak D call: TRBD1 (6 bases). The CDR3 sequence is 12 residues long. V lost 2 bases and J 9 bases, leaving 11 bases between the germline ends. Written as DNA, the CDR3 is TGTGCCAGCAGTTTACGGGACAAAGGGCAGTACTTC. This sequence encodes CASSLRDKGQYF.

This chain uses TRBV12-3 or TRBV12-4 with TRBJ1-1; D uncertain. This CDR3 is built from 18 residues. The V end was cut by 3 bases, the J end by 0 bases, with 20 bases between. For the CDR3, the DNA is TGTGCCAGCAGTTTCCCTAAACGGAACGCCAGCATGAACACTGAAGCTTTCTTT. As protein: CASSFPKRNASMNTEAFF.

V gene TRBV10-3 combines with J gene TRBJ1-5; the D gene is possibly TRBD1 (5 bases). Trimming removed 11 bases from V and 1 base from J, with 15 bases in between. The CDR3 is made up of 14 amino acids. Germline CDR1 and CDR2: ENHRY and SYGVKD. The CDR3 region has the DNA TGTGCCGCCAGGACTGAGGGGAGCAATCAGCCCCAGCATTTT. Protein sequence: CAARTEGSNQPQHF.

This clonotype was recorded many times. The genes are TRBV4-1 and TRBJ2-5; 11 positions match TRBD2. J gave up 6 bases and V 6 bases, and 6 bases lay outside the gene matches. Germline V gene sequence: CDR1 MGHRA, CDR2 YSYEKL. The CDR3 spans 14 residues. CDR3 region: CASSPTSGVKTQYF. Written as DNA, the CDR3 is TGCGCCAGCAGTCCGACTAGCGGGGTAAAGACCCAGTACTTC.

The table lists this clonotype with many counts. The V gene is TRBV5-1, the J gene TRBJ1-1; D gene uncertain. Germline V gene lookup returns CDR1 SGHRS and CDR2 YFSETQ. This CDR3 has 17 residues. With 4 bases removed from V and 0 bases from J, the gap between germline ends came to 19 bases. CDR3 nucleotide sequence: TGCGCCAGCAGCCCCGGATCGGGCAGTCGCCTGAACACTGAAGCTTTCTTT. Translating gives CASSPGSGSRLNTEAFF.

This chain joins TRBV7-9 and TRBJ1-5; 8 nucleotides match TRBD1. Per germline, CDR1 SEHNR and CDR2 FQNEAQ (reference sequence). This CDR3 region has 15 residues. Germline trimming cut 5 bases from V and 11 bases from J; bases unmatched to any gene: 14. The CDR3: CASSGSGTGGETQHF. In DNA form, the CDR3 reads TGTGCCAGCAGCGGCTCCGGGACAGGTGGAGAGACCCAGCATTTT.

This clonotype was recorded many times. The rearrangement links TRBV6-1 to TRBJ1-1; D gene unclear. This CDR3 contains 11 residues. The V end lost 7 bases, the J end lost 2 bases, and 5 bases lay between the germline ends. Per the germline V gene, CDR1 is MNHNS and CDR2 is SASEGT. The CDR3 loop reads CASTVNTEAFF. In DNA, the CDR3 is TGTGCCAGCACAGTCAACACTGAAGCTTTCTTT.

This clonotype has a count of ten or more. The gene calls are TRBV14 and TRBJ1-1, with no clear D. This CDR3 has 14 amino acids. Trimming stripped 4 bases from V and 1 base from J, with 10 bases between. Per the germline V gene, CDR1 is SGHDN and CDR2 is FVKESK. The chain's CDR3 is CASSRPRKNTEAFF. The CDR3 DNA reads as TGTGCCAGCAGCCGTCCGCGGAAGAACACTGAAGCTTTCTTT.

The chain is built from TRBV11-2 and TRBJ1-2; possible D gene TRBD1, 5 bases. CDR3 length: 19 amino acids. The V gene lost 4 bases and the J gene lost 0 bases, with 24 bases spanning the gap. Germline V CDR1 and CDR2: SGHAT, FQNNGV. The CDR3 is CASSSPQGVGDYSNYGYTF. The DNA for the CDR3 is TGTGCCAGCAGCTCCCCCCAAGGGGTAGGGGACTACTCTAACTATGGCTACACCTTC.

The chain links TRBV15 to TRBJ2-5; D call uncertain. Trimming stripped 3 bases from V and 4 bases from J, with 12 bases between. This CDR3 spans 14 amino acids. The V gene's germline CDR1 is LNHNV and CDR2 YYDKDF (reference sequence). The CDR3 is CATSSRVPGETQYF. CDR3 sequence (DNA): TGTGCCACCAGCAGTAGGGTCCCAGGAGAGACCCAGTACTTC.

This clonotype was recorded many times. The V call is TRBV12-3 or TRBV12-4, the J call TRBJ1-4, with 11 bases lining up with TRBD1. The CDR3 totals 15 residues. Trimming at V came to 5 bases and at J to 7 bases, leaving 6 bases not matched to a gene. This CDR3 is CASSKGQGAAEKLFF. The DNA for the CDR3 is TGTGCCAGCAGTAAAGGACAGGGGGCGGCTGAAAAACTGTTTTTT.

The chain has TRBV5-1 and TRBJ1-2; the D gene is possibly TRBD1 (5 bases). Looked up from germline, CDR1 is SGHRS and CDR2 is YFSETQ. V was cut by 0 bases and J by 2 bases, with 14 bases left in between. CDR3 length: 16 amino acids. CDR3 sequence reads: CASSLGAFGGNYGYTF. The CDR3 DNA reads TGCGCCAGCAGCTTGGGGGCGTTCGGGGGAAACTATGGCTACACCTTC.

On this clonotype itself: A much larger clone differs by one base, so this may be a read error. The rearrangement links TRBV10-3 to TRBJ1-2; the match to TRBD1 covers 9 bases. The germline gives CDR1 ENHRY, CDR2 SYGVKD. V was clipped by 4 bases and J by 7 bases; unmatched bases: 10. The CDR3 spans 15 residues. CDR3 in amino acids: CAISGEQGARGGYTF. The CDR3 DNA reads as TGTGCCATCAGTGGTGAACAGGGGGCGCGGGGTGGCTACACCTTC.

Notes on this clonotype: The CDR3 ends on some other residue instead of the conserved phenylalanine or tryptophan, so this is likely a read error. This chain joins TRBV19 and TRBJ1-2, with TRBD1 matching over 11 bases. The CDR3 loop spans 16 amino acids. V gave up 4 bases and J gave up 3 bases; unmatched junction bases: 7. Germline CDR1 is LNHDA and CDR2 is SQIVND (reference sequence). The DNA of the CDR3 is TGTGCCAGTAGTACCACCGGGACAGGGGGATACTATGGCTACACCTCT. It specifies CASSTTGTGGYYGYTS.

This clonotype was counted between two and nine times. The chain is built from TRBV20-1 and TRBJ1-5; no reliable D call. Germline V lookup: CDR1 DFQATT, CDR2 SNEGSKA (reference sequence). Between the trimmed V and J ends, which lost 3 bases and 3 bases, there was a span of 12 bases. The CDR3 totals 14 residues. Written as DNA, the CDR3 is TGCAGTGCTAGGAGCCTGAATGACAATCAGCCCCAGCATTTT. It specifies CSARSLNDNQPQHF.

The chain uses TRBV2 and TRBJ2-7; 8 nucleotides match TRBD1. The length of the CDR3 is 15 residues. Germline loops: CDR1 SNHLY, CDR2 FYNNEI. V lost 6 bases and J lost 1; bases outside the gene matches: 8. The CDR3 is CASSETGTGSYEQYF. CDR3 coding DNA: TGTGCCAGCAGCGAAACCGGGACAGGATCCTACGAGCAGTACTTC.

This clonotype was detected many times. The chain recombines TRBV20-1 with TRBJ2-7, with TRBD1 identical over 7 bases. CDR3 length: 13 amino acids. V trimming: 6 bases; J trimming: 0 bases; junction bases outside the gene matches: 5. In germline, CDR1 is DFQATT, CDR2 SNEGSKA (reference sequence). CDR3 residues: CSATRTGSYEQYF. CDR3 DNA sequence: TGCAGTGCAACAAGGACAGGCTCCTACGAGCAGTACTTC.

Notes on this clonotype: A much larger clone sits a single nucleotide away, making a read error possible. This sequence joins TRBV7-8 and TRBJ1-4, with 7 bases fitting TRBD1. With V trimmed by 8 bases and J by 3 bases, 6 bases remained unmatched. This CDR3 has 14 amino acids. CDR1 is SGHVS, CDR2 FQNEAQ, per germline. This CDR3 is CASGPGGPNEKLFF. The CDR3 DNA sequence: TGTGCCAGCGGCCCAGGGGGGCCTAATGAAAAACTGTTTTTT.

The rearrangement joins TRBV7-2 to TRBJ1-1; TRBD1 is a possible D gene (6 bases). V lost 4 bases to trimming and J lost 4 bases, with 16 bases between them. Germline-derived CDR1 and CDR2 are SGHTA and FQGNSA. The CDR3 sequence is 15 residues long. CDR3 coding DNA: TGTGCCAGCAGCTCCGGGGGGGCGCGCGGCACTGAAGCTTTCTTT. It specifies CASSSGGARGTEAFF.

The chain couples TRBV25-1 to TRBJ2-5, with a possible D match to TRBD1 (5 bases). The germline gives CDR1 MGHDK, CDR2 SYGVNS. The CDR3 is made up of 13 amino acids. V was cut by 7 bases and J by 1 base, with 10 bases left in between. In nucleotides, the CDR3 is TGTGCCAGCATCCCAGGGCCCCAAGAGACCCAGTACTTC. Translating it yields CASIPGPQETQYF.

In its sample, this clonotype was seen many times. The chain carries TRBV10-2 and TRBJ2-7, with no clear D. Germline V lookup: CDR1 WSHSY, CDR2 SAAADI. The CDR3 runs to 12 residues. Trimming shortened V by 3 bases and J by 4 bases, and 7 bases separated the two germline ends. The CDR3 loop reads CASSDPGYEQYF. CDR3 in DNA: TGCGCCAGCAGTGATCCGGGTTACGAGCAGTACTTC.

The sample holds many counts of this clonotype. CDR3 bases: TGTGCCAGCAGTGACCGGGACTCGTACTACGAGCAGTACTTC. It translates to CASSDRDSYYEQYF. This chain connects TRBV25-1 to TRBJ2-7; D is possibly TRBD2 (6 bases). This CDR3 region has 14 residues. Germline V gene lookup returns CDR1 MGHDK and CDR2 SYGVNS. The V end was cut by 3 bases, the J end by 3 bases, with 12 bases between.

This clonotype was seen at least ten times. The genes are TRBV10-3 and TRBJ1-6; D unresolved. This CDR3 has 17 residues. Germline V lookup: CDR1 ENHRY, CDR2 SYGVKD. The V end lost 0 bases, the J end lost 9 bases, and 18 bases lay between the germline ends. CDR3 DNA sequence: TGTGCCATCAGTGAGTCCGAACGTGACCCGACGTTTTCACCCCTCCACTTT. It codes for CAISESERDPTFSPLHF.

V usage is TRBV12-5 and J usage is TRBJ1-3, with D hard to call. CDR1 is LGHNT, CDR2 FRNRAP, per germline. Trimming took off 1 base at V and 0 bases at J, with 13 bases between the two ends. The CDR3 extends over 17 amino acids. The CDR3 spells CASGLDVTPSSGNTIYF. CDR3 DNA: TGTGCTAGTGGTTTGGACGTAACACCGAGCTCTGGAAACACCATATATTTT.

The rearrangement joins TRBV12-3 or TRBV12-4 to TRBJ2-5; D remains ambiguous. With 6 bases removed from V and 5 bases from J, the gap between germline ends came to 13 bases. The CDR3 covers 13 residues. The CDR3 region has the DNA TGTGCCAGCAGCATCGACCCCTACGAGACCCAGTACTTC. It specifies CASSIDPYETQYF.

The V gene is TRBV20-1, the J gene TRBJ1-5; 9 nucleotides line up with TRBD1. The CDR3 runs 14 residues. Germline assignment: CDR1 DFQATT and CDR2 SNEGSKA (reference sequence). The junction had 4 bases not matched to a gene; V was cut back by 6 bases and J by 1 base. CDR3 DNA sequence: TGCAGTGCCTGGACAGGGGCGAGCAATCAGCCCCAGCATTTT. Translating it yields CSAWTGASNQPQHF.

The table lists this clonotype with a count of one. As the CDR3 is not closed by the conserved phenylalanine or tryptophan, this likely results from a read error. The chain is built from TRBV11-2 and TRBJ1-1; D is undetermined. V was pared by 3 bases and J by 6 bases, with 8 bases between. Germline lookup yields CDR1 SGHAT and CDR2 FQNNGV. The CDR3 is made up of 12 amino acids. The CDR3 is CASSLPNPEAFL. The CDR3 DNA reads TGTGCCAGCAGCTTGCCGAATCCTGAAGCTTTCCTT.

The chain has TRBV12-5 and TRBJ1-3; the D gene is possibly TRBD1 (6 bases). Trimming pared 3 bases from V and 2 bases from J, leaving 11 bases between. Germline loops: CDR1 LGHNT, CDR2 FRNRAP. The CDR3 has 15 residues. The CDR3 here is CASGLPDRPGNTIYF. The CDR3, as DNA: TGTGCTAGTGGTTTACCAGACAGGCCTGGAAACACCATATATTTT.

Many counts were recorded for this clonotype. This chain joins TRBV7-9 and TRBJ1-1, with D tentatively TRBD1 (6 bases). Per the germline V gene, CDR1 is SEHNR and CDR2 is FQNEAQ (reference sequence). CDR3 length: 15 residues. V was cut by 7 bases and J by 4 bases, with 19 bases left in between. The CDR3 loop reads CASTHIHRVPTEAFF. The DNA of the CDR3 is TGTGCCAGCACCCATATCCACAGGGTACCCACTGAAGCTTTCTTT.

The chain links TRBV6-6 to TRBJ2-2; D remains ambiguous. Trimming stripped 0 bases from V and 10 bases from J, with 9 bases between. Germline values: CDR1 MNHNY, CDR2 SVGAGI (reference sequence). The CDR3 totals 13 residues. The CDR3 nucleotides read TGTGCCAGCAGTTACTCCCCCGCGATGGAGCTGTTTTTT. It is translated as CASSYSPAMELFF.